The T cell receptor (beta chain) under discussion was sequenced for a study of cytomegalovirus exposure and HLA in healthy donors. Study details: Within the Caucasian-associated ancestry cluster were around four fifths of the 350 to 400 genotyped donors.

Germline V CDR1 and CDR2: SNHLY, FYNNEI. The CDR3 spans 17 residues. V was clipped by 1 base and J by 4 bases, with 19 bases between them. Healthy bone marrow donors made up the donor group. Though probably carrying unrecorded immune exposures, donors were nominally healthy at sampling. PCR amplification relied on 60 Vbeta primers (plus 13 Jbeta primers). The repertoire was sequenced with immunoSEQ multiplex PCR; TCRdb's copy has only in-frame clones and lacks some. Of around 130,000 clones listed, over 75% are singletons. Specimen: PBMCs. This receptor was obtained from a boy younger than 18 in good health and CMV-seronegative. J is TRBJ1-2 and V is TRBV2, with a weak D call TRBD1 (5 bases). CDR3 nucleotide sequence: TGTGCCAGCAGTGAAGATCCCAGGGTCCTAGTCTCCTATGGCTACACCTTC. This translates into CASSEDPRVLVSYGYTF. Combining the CDR3 with reference TRBV2 and TRBJ1-2 gives the whole variable domain EPEVTQTPSHQVTQMGQEVILRCVPISNHLYFYWYRQILGQKVEFLVSFYNNEISEKSEIFDDQFSVERPDGSNFTLKIRSTKLEDSAMYFCASSEDPRVLVSYGYTFGSGTRLTVV.